This entry describes one TCR beta chain. The antigen is not known. Enrolled patients showed locally advanced or metastatic urothelial carcinoma. This sample is part of a study of PD-L1 blockade in urothelial cancer. Study observations and caveats: Clonality of blood TCR below the median before treatment predicted better survival. Durable-benefit cases showed more tumor-associated blood clone expansion at 3 weeks.

Assay used: immunoSEQ multiplex PCR; TCRdb lists only in-frame clones, some missing. The data hold over 45,000 clones, with 70% to 90% observed a single time. Trimming shortened V by 5 bases and J by 4 bases, and 15 bases separated the two germline ends. Per germline, CDR1 MDHEN and CDR2 SYDVKM. CDR3 size: 14 residues. The receptor was derived from a man in his sixties with urothelial cancer. The sequencing used PBMCs, collected around atezolizumab (anti-PD-L1) treatment. The V call is TRBV28, the J call TRBJ2-7; possibly TRBD1 for D (5 bases). The CDR3 loop reads CASSKTAKIYEQYF. Here the CDR3 DNA reads TGTGCCAGCAGTAAGACAGCGAAAATTTACGAGCAGTACTTC.